This T cell receptor (beta chain) was sequenced during a study of blood T cell repertoires in COVID-19. Turning to the study itself: Acute and convalescent COVID-19 samples came from the United States, Italy and Spain.

There are a few counts of this clone. The CDR3 has 13 amino acids. Trimming cost V 8 bases and J 0 bases; bases outside gene matches: 3. Looked up from germline, CDR1 is LNHDA and CDR2 is SQIVND (reference sequence). TCRdb keeps only in-frame clones here, not all; method: immunoSEQ multiplex PCR. The profile shows 25,000 to 30,000 clones, about 78% of them singletons. Sequenced: peripheral blood. The receptor comes from a boy under 10 years old with active or convalescent COVID-19. The chain combines TRBV19 with TRBJ1-1; TRBD1 aligns across 7 bases. The CDR3 here is CASEGQLNTEAFF. In nucleotides, the CDR3 is TGTGCCAGTGAGGGACAGCTGAACACTGAAGCTTTCTTT.